The T cell receptor beta chain described here comes from a study of blood T cells in healthy people across ages. This clonotype appeared a single time. A much more abundant neighbour one base away suggests this may be a read error. From germline, CDR1 is MNHNY and CDR2 SVGAGI (reference sequence). The CDR3 is 15 amino acids. A sample-barcoded 5' primer and a J-beta primer mix were used in a second PCR of about 6 to 12 cycles. A template-switch adaptor containing 12 random nucleotides labeled each cDNA molecule. Each CDR3 protein gets one entry after TCRdb re-called the 5' RACE reads with MiXCR. The profile shows 580,000 or so distinct CDR3 sequences, more than 45% of them singletons.

The chain links TRBV6-6 to TRBJ1-2, with 8 bases that match TRBD1. Material for sequencing was blood. This TCR derives from a man older than 75 in good health. CDR3 residues: CASSSQGAGDYDYTF. DNA of the CDR3: TGTGCCAGCAGTTCGCAGGGGGCCGGGGACTATGACTACACCTTC.